The 4 T cell receptor beta chains below come from one sample, sequenced in a study of blood T cell repertoires in COVID-19. Clones were sequenced by immunoSEQ multiplex PCR, and TCRdb holds only the in-frame ones, with some missing. The sample holds about 80,000 clones, about 80% seen once. Sequencing was carried out using peripheral blood. The receptors were sampled from a man older than 75 with acute or convalescent COVID-19.

The CDR3 DNA reads as TGCAGTGCTAGTTCGTTTGGGGGGTCCACAGATACGCAGTATTTT. Its translation is CSASSFGGSTDTQYF. This rearrangement joins TRBV20-1 to TRBJ2-3, with D possibly matching TRBD2 (6 bases). This CDR3 comprises 15 residues. V gave up 3 bases and J gave up 2 bases, with 15 bases separating them. The germline V gene encodes CDR1 DFQATT and CDR2 SNEGSKA (reference sequence).

The rearrangement links TRBV5-1 to TRBJ2-2; D possibly corresponds to TRBD1 (5 bases). Germline V gene lookup returns CDR1 SGHRS and CDR2 YFSETQ. Trimming stripped 3 bases from V and 4 bases from J, with 10 bases between. The CDR3 runs to 14 residues. In nucleotides, the CDR3 is TGCGCCAGCAGCTCCAGGGAACCCACCGGGGAGCTGTTTTTT. Its protein product is CASSSREPTGELFF.

V is TRBV2 and J is TRBJ1-1, with 7 positions matching TRBD1. Per germline, CDR1 SNHLY and CDR2 FYNNEI. The CDR3 totals 14 residues. Trimming cost V 8 bases and J 0 bases; bases outside gene matches: 6. CDR3 protein: CASVQGRMNTEAFF. The DNA of the CDR3 is TGTGCCAGCGTACAGGGGCGGATGAACACTGAAGCTTTCTTT.

The chain combines TRBV5-4 with TRBJ2-1; 10 bases align to TRBD2. Germline loops: CDR1 SGHNT, CDR2 YYREEE (reference sequence). This CDR3 is 18 amino acids long. With 4 bases clipped from V and 4 bases from J, the junction kept 14 bases outside the gene matches. CDR3 in amino acids: CASSKSAGGPFGYNEQFF. The CDR3 DNA sequence: TGTGCCAGCAGCAAATCAGCGGGGGGGCCGTTCGGATACAATGAGCAGTTCTTC.